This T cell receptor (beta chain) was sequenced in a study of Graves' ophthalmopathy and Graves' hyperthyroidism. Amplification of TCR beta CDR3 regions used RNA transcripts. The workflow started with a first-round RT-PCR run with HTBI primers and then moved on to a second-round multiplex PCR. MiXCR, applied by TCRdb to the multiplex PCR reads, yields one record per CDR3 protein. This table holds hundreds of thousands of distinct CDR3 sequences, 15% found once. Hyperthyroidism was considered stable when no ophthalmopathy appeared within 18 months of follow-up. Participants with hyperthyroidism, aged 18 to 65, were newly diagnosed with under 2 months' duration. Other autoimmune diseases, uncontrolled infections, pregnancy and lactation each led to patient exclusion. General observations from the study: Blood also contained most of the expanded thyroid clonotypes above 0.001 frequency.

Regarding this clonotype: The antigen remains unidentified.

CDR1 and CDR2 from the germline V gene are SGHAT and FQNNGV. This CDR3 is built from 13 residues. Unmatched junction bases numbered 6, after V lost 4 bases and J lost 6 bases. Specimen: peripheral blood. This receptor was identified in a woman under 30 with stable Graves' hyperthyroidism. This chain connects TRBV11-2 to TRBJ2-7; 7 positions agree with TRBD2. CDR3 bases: TGTGCCAGCAGCTCGAGGTGGGGGGGCGAGCAGTACTTC. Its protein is CASSSRWGGEQYF.